This TCR beta chain is from a study of cytomegalovirus exposure and HLA in healthy donors. Turning to the study itself: An earlier analysis found fewer than 140 million unique TCR beta sequences from about 190 million T cells. Findings of the study overall: Previously analyzed data showed that most TCR beta V segments were productive at a frequency of about 90% or about 30%. Later work showed greater clonal expansion in HLA-associated TCR beta chains than in equally common others. Some TCR beta chains (around 180 of them) were listed as cytomegalovirus-associated.

With regard to this clone: Its antigen is as yet unknown.

The CDR3 has 15 amino acids. V was shortened by 10 bases and J by 2 bases, with 19 bases between the two germline ends. Germline V CDR1 and CDR2: LNHDA, SQIVND (reference sequence). The study ran its PCR with 60 Vbeta and 13 Jbeta primers. The table came from immunoSEQ multiplex PCR; TCRdb's copy has only in-frame clones and leaves some out. Of about 230,000 clones listed, 70% to 85% were seen once; the top ten hold more than 0.5%. The source material was PBMCs. The TCR comes from a woman aged 40-49 years in good health and CMV-seronegative. V gene TRBV19 combines with J gene TRBJ2-3; TRBD2 is a possible D gene (5 bases). DNA of the CDR3: TGTGCCACCGCCCTTACTAGAAGAAACACAGATACGCAGTATTTT. Residues: CATALTRRNTDTQYF.